This TCR beta chain comes out of a study of CD8 T cells in ankylosing spondylitis. The CDR3 sequence is 16 residues long. Germline values: CDR1 SGHRS, CDR2 YFSETQ. V lost 4 bases to trimming and J lost 5 bases; unmatched junction nucleotides: 8. Study observations and caveats: Earlier literature documents some of the motif variants in reactive arthritis synovial fluid and blood. Disease-linked clones displayed a CD8+ phenotype and appeared relatively rarely in peripheral blood.

This clonotype came up many times. No antigen is known for it. For TCR beta, libraries came from quantitative 5'-RACE with molecular barcodes. One entry per CDR3 protein, called by TCRdb with MiXCR from the 5' RACE reads. This table has approximately 260,000 distinct CDR3 sequences, 18% appearing once. The sequenced sample was blood, either unsorted or a sorted T cell fraction (not recorded which). The chain employs TRBV5-1 and TRBJ2-2; TRBD2 matches 10 bases. This sequence was found in a male donor with ankylosing spondylitis or in good health (not recorded which). The CDR3 DNA follows: TGCGCCAGCAGCGGAGAGACTAGCGGGCGGACCGGGGAGCTGTTTTTT. Translated, it gives CASSGETSGRTGELFF.